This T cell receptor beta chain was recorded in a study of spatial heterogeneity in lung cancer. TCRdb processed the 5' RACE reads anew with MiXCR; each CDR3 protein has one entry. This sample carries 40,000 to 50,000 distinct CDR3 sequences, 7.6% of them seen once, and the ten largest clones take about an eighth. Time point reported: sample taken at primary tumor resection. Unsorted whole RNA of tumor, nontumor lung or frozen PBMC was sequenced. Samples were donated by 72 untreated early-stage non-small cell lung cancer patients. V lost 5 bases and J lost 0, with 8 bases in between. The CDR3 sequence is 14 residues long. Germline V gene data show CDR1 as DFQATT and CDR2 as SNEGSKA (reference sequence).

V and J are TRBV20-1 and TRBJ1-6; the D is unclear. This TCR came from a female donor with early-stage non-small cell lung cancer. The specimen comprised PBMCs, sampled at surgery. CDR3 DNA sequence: TGCAGTGCTTTACGGAGCTCCTATAATTCACCCCTCCACTTT. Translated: CSALRSSYNSPLHF.